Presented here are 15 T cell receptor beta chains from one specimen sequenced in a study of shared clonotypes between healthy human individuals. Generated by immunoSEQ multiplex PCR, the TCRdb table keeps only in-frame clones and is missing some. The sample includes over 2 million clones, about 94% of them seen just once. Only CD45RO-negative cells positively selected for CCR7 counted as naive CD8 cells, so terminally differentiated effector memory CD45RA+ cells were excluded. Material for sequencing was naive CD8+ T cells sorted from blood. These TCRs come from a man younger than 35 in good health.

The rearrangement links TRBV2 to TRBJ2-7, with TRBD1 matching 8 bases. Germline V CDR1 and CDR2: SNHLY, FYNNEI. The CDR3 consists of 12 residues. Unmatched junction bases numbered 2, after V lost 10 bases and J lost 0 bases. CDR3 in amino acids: CATDRVSYEQYF. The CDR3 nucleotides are TGTGCCACGGACAGGGTCTCCTACGAGCAGTACTTC.

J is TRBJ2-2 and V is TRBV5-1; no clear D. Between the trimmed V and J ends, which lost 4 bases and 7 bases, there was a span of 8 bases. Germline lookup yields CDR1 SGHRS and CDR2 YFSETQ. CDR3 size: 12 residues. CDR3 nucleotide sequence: TGCGCCAGCAGCCCACGGTACGGGGAGCTGTTTTTT. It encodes CASSPRYGELFF.

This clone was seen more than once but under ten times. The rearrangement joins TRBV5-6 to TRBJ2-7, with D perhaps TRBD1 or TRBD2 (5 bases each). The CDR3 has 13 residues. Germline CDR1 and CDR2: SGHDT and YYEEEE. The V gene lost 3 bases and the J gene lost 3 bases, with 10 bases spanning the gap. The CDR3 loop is CASSSGANYEQYF. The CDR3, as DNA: TGTGCCAGCAGCTCCGGGGCCAACTACGAGCAGTACTTC.

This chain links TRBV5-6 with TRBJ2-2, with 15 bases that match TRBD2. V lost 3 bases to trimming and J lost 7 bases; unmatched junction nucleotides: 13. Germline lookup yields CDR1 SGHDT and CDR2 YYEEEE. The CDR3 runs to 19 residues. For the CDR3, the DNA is TGTGCCAGCAGCTCTACTAGGACTAGCGGGAGGGCCGTGGTCGGGGAGCTGTTTTTT. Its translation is CASSSTRTSGRAVVGELFF.

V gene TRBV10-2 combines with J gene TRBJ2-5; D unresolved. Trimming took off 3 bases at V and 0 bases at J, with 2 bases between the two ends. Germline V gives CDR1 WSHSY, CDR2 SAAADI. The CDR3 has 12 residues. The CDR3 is CASSDNQETQYF. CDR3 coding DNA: TGCGCCAGCAGTGACAACCAAGAGACCCAGTACTTC.

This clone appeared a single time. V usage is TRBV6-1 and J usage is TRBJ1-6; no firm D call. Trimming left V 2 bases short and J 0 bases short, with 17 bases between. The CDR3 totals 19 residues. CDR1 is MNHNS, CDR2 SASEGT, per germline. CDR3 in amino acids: CASSETEGGLSSYNSPLHF. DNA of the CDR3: TGTGCCAGCAGTGAAACAGAGGGCGGATTAAGCTCCTATAATTCACCCCTCCACTTT.

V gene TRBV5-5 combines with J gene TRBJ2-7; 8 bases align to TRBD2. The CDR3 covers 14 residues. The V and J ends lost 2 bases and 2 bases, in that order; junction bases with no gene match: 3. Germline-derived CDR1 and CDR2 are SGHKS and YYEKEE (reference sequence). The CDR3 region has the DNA TGTGCCAGCAGCTTTGGAGCGGGAGCCTACGAGCAGTACTTC. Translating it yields CASSFGAGAYEQYF.

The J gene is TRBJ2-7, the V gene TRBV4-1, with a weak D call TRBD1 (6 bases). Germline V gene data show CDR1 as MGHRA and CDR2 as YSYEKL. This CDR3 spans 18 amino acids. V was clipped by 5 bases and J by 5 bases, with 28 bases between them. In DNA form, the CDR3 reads TGCGCCAGCAGCGAATTTGAAGCGAAGGGGGACACGATGAACGAGCAGTACTTC. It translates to CASSEFEAKGDTMNEQYF.

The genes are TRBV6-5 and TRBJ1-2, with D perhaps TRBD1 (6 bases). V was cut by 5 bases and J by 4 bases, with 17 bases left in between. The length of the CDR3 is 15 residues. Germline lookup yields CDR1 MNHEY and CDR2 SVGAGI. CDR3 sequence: CASSVSGGAGYGYTF. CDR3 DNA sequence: TGTGCCAGCAGTGTTTCCGGGGGCGCTGGCTATGGCTACACCTTC.

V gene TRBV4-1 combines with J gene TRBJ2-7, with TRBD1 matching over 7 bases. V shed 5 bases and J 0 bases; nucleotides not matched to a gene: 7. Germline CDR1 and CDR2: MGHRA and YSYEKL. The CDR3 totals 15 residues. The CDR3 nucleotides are TGCGCCAGCAGCTCTCAACAGGGGATCTCCTACGAGCAGTACTTC. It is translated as CASSSQQGISYEQYF.

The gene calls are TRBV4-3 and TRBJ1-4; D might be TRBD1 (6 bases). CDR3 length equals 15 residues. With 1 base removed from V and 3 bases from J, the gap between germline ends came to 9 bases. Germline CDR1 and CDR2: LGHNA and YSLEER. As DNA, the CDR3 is TGCGCCAGCAGCCAAGTTCAGGGGCCTAATGAAAAACTGTTTTTT. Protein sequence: CASSQVQGPNEKLFF.

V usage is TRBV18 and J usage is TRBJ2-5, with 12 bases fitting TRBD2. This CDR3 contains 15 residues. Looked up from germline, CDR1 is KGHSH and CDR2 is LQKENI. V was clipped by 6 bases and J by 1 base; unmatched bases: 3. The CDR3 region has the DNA TGTGCCAGCTCGCCGACTAGCGGGGGCCAAGAGACCCAGTACTTC. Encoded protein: CASSPTSGGQETQYF.

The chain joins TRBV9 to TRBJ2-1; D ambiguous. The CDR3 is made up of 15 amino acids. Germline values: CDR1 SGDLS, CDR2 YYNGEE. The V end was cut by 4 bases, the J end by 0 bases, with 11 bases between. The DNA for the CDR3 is TGTGCCAGCAGCCCATCCGAGTCCTCCTACAATGAGCAGTTCTTC. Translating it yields CASSPSESSYNEQFF.

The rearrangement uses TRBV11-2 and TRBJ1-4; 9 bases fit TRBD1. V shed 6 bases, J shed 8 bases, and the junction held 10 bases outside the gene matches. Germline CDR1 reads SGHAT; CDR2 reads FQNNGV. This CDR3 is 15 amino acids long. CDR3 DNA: TGTGCCAGCAGGAAAGCCGGGACAGGGTCGGAAAAACTGTTTTTT. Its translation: CASRKAGTGSEKLFF.

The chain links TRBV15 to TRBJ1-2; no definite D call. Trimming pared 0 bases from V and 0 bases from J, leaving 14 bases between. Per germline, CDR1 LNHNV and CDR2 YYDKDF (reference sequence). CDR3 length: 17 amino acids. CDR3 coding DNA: TGTGCCACCAGCAGAGAGGGCGTCCATCTTTCTAACTATGGCTACACCTTC. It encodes CATSREGVHLSNYGYTF. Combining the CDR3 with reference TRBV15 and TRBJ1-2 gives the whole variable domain DAMVIQNPRYQVTQFGKPVTLSCSQTLNHNVMYWYQQKSSQAPKLLFHYYDKDFNNEADTPDNFQSRRPNTSFCFLDIRSPGLGDTAMYLCATSREGVHLSNYGYTFGSGTRLTVV.